This TCR beta chain was sequenced for a study of beta chain features in type 1 diabetes. Study-level information: Investigators examined 107,917,701 sorted cells across all samples. Study outcomes and limitations: Cells with high TCR expression could be over-represented when cDNA is sequenced. When Type 1 diabetes patients were examined, their TCRB CDR3s proved moderately but significantly shorter in all four CD4+ subsets.

Notes on this clone: The target antigen is unknown.

Trimming took 4 bases from V and 0 from J, leaving 6 bases between them. The CDR3 covers 13 residues. CDR1 and CDR2 (germline): MNHNY, SVGAGI (reference sequence). Of the isolated RNA, all was reverse transcribed, and so the sequenced material was expressed TCRB transcripts. Clones were sequenced by immunoSEQ multiplex PCR, and TCRdb holds only the in-frame ones, with some missing. The data show more than 250,000 clones, 15% seen once. The chain joins TRBV6-6 to TRBJ2-5; possible D gene TRBD2, 5 bases. The receptor was isolated from a man aged 18 to 30 with type 1 diabetes. The sequencing sample was made of naive CD4+ T cells from blood. Here the CDR3 DNA reads TGTGCCAGCAGTTGGGAGTACCAAGAGACCCAGTACTTC. Residues: CASSWEYQETQYF.